This T cell receptor beta chain originates from a study of T cells in narcolepsy. On the study more broadly: Healthy controls were enrolled alongside patients with narcolepsy type 1 or type 2. Overall study results and limits: Autoreactive clone sequences were missing from some blood memory CD4+ repertoires. Autoreactive HCRT-specific and TRIB2-specific clonotypes were marked in same-patient CSF-versus-blood CD4+ comparisons. Healthy controls reportedly lacked the autoreactive clonotypes serially found in patients' blood.

The V and J ends lost 4 bases and 2 bases respectively, with 8 bases between them. The CDR3 has 13 residues. CDR1 and CDR2 (germline): LNHDA, SQIVND (reference sequence). The assay was immunoSEQ multiplex PCR, and TCRdb's table has in-frame clones only and misses some. This sample has about 17,000 clones, with 80% to 90% found just once. To note about this clone: Its target is unknown.

The sequenced sample consisted of memory (CD45RA-) CD4+ T cells from blood. The chain employs TRBV19 and TRBJ2-5; D uncertain. The clonotype comes from a human donor in good health. CDR3 in DNA: TGTGCCAGTAGTACCGGGTTACAAGAGACCCAGTACTTC. Translation: CASSTGLQETQYF.